This T cell receptor beta chain was identified in a study of cytomegalovirus exposure and HLA in healthy donors. Study-wide points: Cytomegalovirus-associated TCR beta chains were listed, numbering some 180.

Only in-frame clones appear in the TCRdb table, and some are missing; sequencing was by immunoSEQ multiplex PCR. The sample yields over 250,000 clones, 80% to 90% seen once. Trimming cost V 3 bases and J 5 bases, with 25 bases left between them. Germline lookup yields CDR1 MDHEN and CDR2 SYDVKM. The CDR3 has 18 residues. About this clone itself: Its cognate antigen is unknown.

The specimen was PBMCs. J is TRBJ1-2 and V is TRBV28; D possibly corresponds to TRBD1 (5 bases). This TCR derives from a young woman in good health and CMV-seronegative. CDR3 in DNA: TGTGCCAGCAGTTTCCTACCGGGACTCAGGAATGGAGAATATGGCTACACCTTC. As protein: CASSFLPGLRNGEYGYTF.